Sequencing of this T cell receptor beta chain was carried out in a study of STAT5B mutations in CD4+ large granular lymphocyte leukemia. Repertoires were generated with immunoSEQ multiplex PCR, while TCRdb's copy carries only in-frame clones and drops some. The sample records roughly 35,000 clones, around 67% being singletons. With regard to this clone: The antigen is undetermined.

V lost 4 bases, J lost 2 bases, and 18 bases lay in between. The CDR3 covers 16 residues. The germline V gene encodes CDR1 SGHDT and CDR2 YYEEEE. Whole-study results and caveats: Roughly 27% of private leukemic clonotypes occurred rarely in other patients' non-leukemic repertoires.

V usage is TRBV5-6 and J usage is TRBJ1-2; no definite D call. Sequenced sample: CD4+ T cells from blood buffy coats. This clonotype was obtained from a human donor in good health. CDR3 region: CASSPGGLVRNYGYTF. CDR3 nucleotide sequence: TGTGCCAGCAGCCCGGGAGGTTTAGTCAGGAACTATGGCTACACCTTC.